This T cell receptor (beta chain) comes out of a study of identical twins. The study, taken as a whole, reports: While abundant cord blood beta clonotypes carried fewer insertions, memory repertoires showed no such pattern. Within twin pairs, the out-of-frame alpha sequences they shared showed excess low generation probability. Conclusions were drawn cross-sectionally by statistical analysis, without following the same donors.

This clonotype was picked up a small number of times. Antigen unknown. Unique molecular identifiers were present on the cDNA, which also gained a universal primer site by template switching. TCRdb independently ran MiXCR on the 5' RACE reads; one entry per CDR3 protein. The table has 690,000 or so distinct CDR3 sequences, around 8.3% seen once. Germline CDR1 SGHAT, CDR2 FQNNGV. Trimming left V 0 bases short and J 2 bases short, with 17 bases between. The CDR3 is 17 residues long. These data are also associated with another study on yellow fever vaccine responses in identical twins.

The source is a young woman in good health. This sequence joins TRBV11-2 and TRBJ2-7; D not resolved. Sequenced sample: PBMCs. The CDR3 here is CASSLDRVGSLPYEQYF. In nucleotides, the CDR3 is TGTGCCAGCAGCTTAGATCGTGTCGGCAGCTTACCCTACGAGCAGTACTTC.